These 32 T cell receptor beta chains originate from one sample sequenced in a study of shared clonotypes between healthy human individuals. Measured with immunoSEQ multiplex PCR; TCRdb has only the in-frame clones, and not every one. The sample has approximately 2.5 million clones; under 95% are singletons. The sequenced sample was naive CD4+ T cells from PBMCs. Described subset: CD45RA+ positively selected. These receptors all stem from a man between 18 and 35 years old in good health. Some clones in this sample may be carry-over from other donors' samples.

The V call is TRBV30, the J call TRBJ2-4; a weak D match, TRBD2 (5 bases). V lost 6 bases to trimming and J lost 0 bases, with 12 bases between them. The CDR3 covers 14 residues. Germline lookup yields CDR1 GTSNPN and CDR2 SVGIG (reference sequence). The CDR3 protein is CACTGSLAKNIQYF. In nucleotides, the CDR3 is TGTGCCTGCACGGGGAGTCTAGCCAAAAACATTCAGTACTTC.

In this sample, this clone turned up once. The chain's CDR3 is CSVDGLGTEAFF. Here the CDR3 DNA reads TGCAGCGTTGATGGGCTGGGGACTGAAGCTTTCTTT. The gene calls are TRBV29-1 and TRBJ1-1; D unclear. The CDR3 totals 12 residues. Trimming stripped 3 bases from V and 5 bases from J, with 10 bases between. CDR1 is SQVTM, CDR2 ANQGSEA, per germline.

In its sample, this clone was seen once. The identical CDR3 is also encoded by other nucleotide sequences in the sample. The genes are TRBV28 and TRBJ1-4; D unresolved. Germline lookup yields CDR1 MDHEN and CDR2 SYDVKM. The CDR3 runs 14 residues. The V end lost 6 bases, the J end lost 8 bases, and 16 bases lay between the germline ends. CDR3 loop: CASSRRAGGEKLFF. Written as DNA, the CDR3 is TGTGCCAGCAGCCGGAGGGCAGGCGGGGAAAAACTGTTTTTT.

This clone was detected only once. The rearrangement uses TRBV7-9 and TRBJ1-1; TRBD1 might be the D (5 bases). The CDR3 contains 16 residues. Per germline, CDR1 SEHNR and CDR2 FQNEAQ (reference sequence). With 5 bases removed from V and 4 bases from J, the gap between germline ends came to 20 bases. DNA of the CDR3: TGTGCCAGCAGCCCAGGCCTGGGCCTTGGGGGCACTGAAGCTTTCTTT. As protein: CASSPGLGLGGTEAFF. The whole variable domain, filled in from reference TRBV7-9 and TRBJ1-1, reads DTGVSQNPRHKITKRGQNVTFRCDPISEHNRLYWYRQTLGQGPEFLTYFQNEAQLEKSRLLSDRFSAERPKGSFSTLEIQRTEQGDSAMYLCASSPGLGLGGTEAFFGQGTRLTVV.

This chain uses TRBV28 with TRBJ1-4; D is unresolved. This CDR3 has 16 residues. CDR1 and CDR2 from the germline V gene are MDHEN and SYDVKM. V was cut by 6 bases and J by 4 bases, with 18 bases left in between. The CDR3 loop is CASSPFFSKHNEKLFF. The CDR3 DNA is TGTGCCAGCAGCCCCTTTTTCTCAAAGCATAATGAAAAACTGTTTTTT.

V gene TRBV19 combines with J gene TRBJ1-1; 8 nucleotides match TRBD1. The CDR3 spans 16 residues. From germline, CDR1 is LNHDA and CDR2 SQIVND (reference sequence). V lost 1 base, J lost 5 bases, and 9 bases stayed unmatched. CDR3 region: CASSIAPSQGGTEAFF. The CDR3 nucleotides are TGTGCCAGTAGTATAGCCCCATCACAGGGGGGGACTGAAGCTTTCTTT. Together with reference TRBV19 and TRBJ1-1, the CDR3 gives the full variable domain: DGGITQSPKYLFRKEGQNVTLSCEQNLNHDAMYWYRQDPGQGLRLIYYSQIVNDFQKGDIAEGYSVSREKKESFPLTVTSAQKNPTAFYLCASSIAPSQGGTEAFFGQGTRLTVV.

To note about this clone: In the same sample, other DNA sequences code for this CDR3. The chain recombines TRBV11-2 with TRBJ2-5; D unresolved. Germline V gives CDR1 SGHAT, CDR2 FQNNGV. Trimming shortened V by 2 bases and J by 2 bases, and 6 bases separated the two germline ends. The CDR3 runs to 13 residues. The CDR3 sequence: CASSLLRQETQYF. CDR3 nucleotide sequence: TGTGCCAGCAGCTTATTACGGCAAGAGACCCAGTACTTC.

Note on this clone: Other DNA sequences within the sample encode an identical CDR3. The chain joins TRBV28 to TRBJ2-1, with unresolved D. CDR3 length: 14 amino acids. V shed 3 bases and J shed 1 base, with 7 bases lying between them. From germline, CDR1 is MDHEN and CDR2 SYDVKM. DNA of the CDR3: TGTGCCAGCAGTTTGGTTGGTTCCTACAATGAGCAGTTCTTC. Its translation: CASSLVGSYNEQFF.

The genes are TRBV11-2 and TRBJ2-7; the match to TRBD1 covers 7 bases. CDR3 length: 13 amino acids. Trimming took 1 base from V and 7 from J; bases not matched to a gene: 4. Per germline, CDR1 SGHAT and CDR2 FQNNGV. For the CDR3, the DNA is TGTGCCAGCAGCTTAGGGGTCAGGGGGGAGCAGTACTTC. Protein sequence: CASSLGVRGEQYF.

This chain joins TRBV5-4 and TRBJ2-1, with 7 bases aligning to TRBD2. This CDR3 is built from 15 residues. V shed 0 bases and J 8 bases; nucleotides not matched to a gene: 8. Germline V gene sequence: CDR1 SGHNT, CDR2 YYREEE (reference sequence). This chain's CDR3 is CASSLASGRDHEQFF. The DNA for the CDR3 is TGTGCCAGCAGCTTGGCGTCGGGGAGGGACCATGAGCAGTTCTTC.

This chain uses TRBV28 with TRBJ1-5; D possibly corresponds to TRBD1 (6 bases). Germline CDR1 is MDHEN and CDR2 is SYDVKM. V shed 6 bases and J shed 1 base, with 13 bases lying between them. The CDR3 has 15 residues. Written as DNA, the CDR3 is TGTGCCAGCAGATTAAGACAGGCAAGCAATCAGCCCCAGCATTTT. Its protein product is CASRLRQASNQPQHF.

The genes are TRBV5-4 and TRBJ2-1, with D hard to call. The CDR3 is made up of 17 amino acids. The germline V gene has CDR1 SGHNT and CDR2 YYREEE (reference sequence). Trimming took 0 bases from V and 0 from J, leaving 13 bases between them. The CDR3 DNA follows: TGTGCCAGCAGCTTGGCCGGCAGACTGAGCTCCTACAATGAGCAGTTCTTC. This sequence encodes CASSLAGRLSSYNEQFF.

This clone was counted a single time. The genes are TRBV6-5 and TRBJ1-2; the D gene is possibly TRBD1 (6 bases). Trimming pared 0 bases from V and 3 bases from J, leaving 11 bases between. Looked up from germline, CDR1 is MNHEY and CDR2 is SVGAGI. This CDR3 region has 15 residues. CDR3 bases: TGTGCCAGCAGTTACTCTGGGAGGGGGGACTATGGCTACACCTTC. Translation: CASSYSGRGDYGYTF.

The CDR3 DNA reads TGTGCCAGCTCACCCCGGTTTGTGGCCGCTAAGAACTATGGCTACACCTTC. It is translated as CASSPRFVAAKNYGYTF. V gene TRBV18 combines with J gene TRBJ1-2, with D unresolved. The CDR3 sequence is 17 residues long. Germline values: CDR1 KGHSH, CDR2 LQKENI. Trimming pared 3 bases from V and 2 bases from J, leaving 19 bases between.

This sequence joins TRBV6-5 and TRBJ2-2; D is unclear. CDR3 length: 12 residues. Trimming took 4 bases from V and 6 from J, leaving 6 bases between them. The germline V gene encodes CDR1 MNHEY and CDR2 SVGAGI. The CDR3 DNA follows: TGTGCCAGCAGTTTAAGTGCCGGGGAGCTGTTTTTT. Translating it yields CASSLSAGELFF.

The chain uses TRBV28 and TRBJ2-6; a weak D match, TRBD1 (6 bases). Trimming removed 3 bases at V and 2 bases at J, with 11 bases between. The CDR3 is 16 residues long. The V gene's germline CDR1 is MDHEN and CDR2 SYDVKM. Here the CDR3 reads CASSFSGAPGANVLTF. CDR3 sequence (DNA): TGTGCCAGCAGTTTTTCAGGGGCGCCTGGGGCCAACGTCCTGACTTTC.

This clone was recorded once. This chain links TRBV27 with TRBJ1-5; D remains ambiguous. Trimming took off 7 bases at V and 7 bases at J, with 14 bases between the two ends. The CDR3 contains 13 residues. Germline V CDR1 and CDR2: MNHEY, SMNVEV (reference sequence). CDR3 nucleotides: TGTGCCAGCAAATTGAACGGTGGCCAGCCCCAGCATTTT. This gives the protein CASKLNGGQPQHF.

This chain links TRBV14 with TRBJ2-2, with 7 bases that match TRBD2. The CDR3 runs to 16 residues. Germline CDR1 SGHDN, CDR2 FVKESK. With V trimmed by 1 base and J by 4 bases, 6 bases remained unmatched. The CDR3 bases are TGTGCCAGCAGCCAAGGAAAGGGAGGGACCACCGGGGAGCTGTTTTTT. It is translated as CASSQGKGGTTGELFF. The variable domain in full, completed from reference TRBV14 and TRBJ2-2, reads EAGVTQFPSHSVIEKGQTVTLRCDPISGHDNLYWYRRVMGKEIKFLLHFVKESKQDESGMPNNRFLAERTGGTYSTLKVQPAELEDSGVYFCASSQGKGGTTGELFFGEGSRLTVL.

This rearrangement joins TRBV2 to TRBJ2-2; 7 bases are a match to TRBD2. Germline-derived CDR1 and CDR2 are SNHLY and FYNNEI. V gave up 7 bases and J gave up 4 bases; unmatched junction bases: 6. CDR3 length equals 14 residues. Here the CDR3 DNA reads TGTGCCAGCAACCGGGAGGTGAGCACCGGGGAGCTGTTTTTT. Amino acid sequence: CASNREVSTGELFF.

The chain recombines TRBV11-2 with TRBJ2-1; TRBD2 matches 15 bases. The CDR3 is made up of 16 amino acids. The trim removed 4 bases at V and 8 bases at J, leaving 6 bases unmatched. Per the germline V gene, CDR1 is SGHAT and CDR2 is FQNNGV. The CDR3 region has the DNA TGTGCCAGCAGCTCACCCCGGACTAGCGGGAGGGATGAGCAGTTCTTC. It codes for CASSSPRTSGRDEQFF.

The chain carries TRBV28 and TRBJ1-5; 10 nucleotides match TRBD1. Germline loops: CDR1 MDHEN, CDR2 SYDVKM. V was pared by 11 bases and J by 6 bases, with 10 bases of the junction left unmatched. The CDR3 is 14 residues long. CDR3: CALTGQGEGQPQHF. The CDR3 bases are TGTGCCCTCACCGGACAGGGGGAAGGTCAGCCCCAGCATTTT.

To note about this clone: The sample contains more than one DNA sequence encoding this CDR3. DNA of the CDR3: TGTGCCAGCAGTTACAGGGACAGGGGTTACGAGCAGTACTTC. Amino acids: CASSYRDRGYEQYF. V gene TRBV6-5 combines with J gene TRBJ2-7, with 10 bases aligning to TRBD1. The V gene end was trimmed by 2 bases and the J gene end by 4 bases; junction bases not matched to a gene: 2. Germline V gives CDR1 MNHEY, CDR2 SVGAGI. CDR3 size: 14 residues.

The chain is built from TRBV10-3 and TRBJ1-5; D may be TRBD1 (6 bases). V was pared by 4 bases and J by 0 bases, with 10 bases between. The CDR3 length is 15 residues. CDR1 ENHRY and CDR2 SYGVKD come from the germline V gene. Written as DNA, the CDR3 is TGTGCCATCAGTGGTAGGACAGATAGCAATCAGCCCCAGCATTTT. As protein: CAISGRTDSNQPQHF.

The CDR3 nucleotides are TGTGCCAGCAGCTCCGGACAGAAAATCTACGAGCAGTACTTC. It encodes CASSSGQKIYEQYF. The chain couples TRBV5-4 to TRBJ2-7, with a tentative D call TRBD1 (6 bases). The CDR3 runs to 14 residues. Per the germline V gene, CDR1 is SGHNT and CDR2 is YYREEE (reference sequence). The V end lost 3 bases, the J end lost 3 bases, and 13 bases lay between the germline ends.

This clone has just one count. The chain uses TRBV28 and TRBJ1-1, with D possibly TRBD1 on 6 matching bases. The CDR3 spans 15 residues. Germline CDR1 MDHEN, CDR2 SYDVKM. V was pared by 8 bases and J by 7 bases, with 23 bases between. Here the CDR3 DNA reads TGTGCCAGCCCCTCCTCGGGGGGCCTCGATGGTGAAGCTTTCTTT. Translating gives CASPSSGGLDGEAFF. Looking up the rest from reference TRBV28 and TRBJ1-1 gives the full variable domain: DVKVTQSSRYLVKRTGEKVFLECVQDMDHENMFWYRQDPGLGLRLIYFSYDVKMKEKGDIPEGYSVSREKKERFSLILESASTNQTSMYLCASPSSGGLDGEAFFGQGTRLTVV.

CDR3 sequence reads: CASSFLAGGPYEQFF. The DNA of the CDR3 is TGTGCCAGCAGCTTCCTCGCGGGAGGGCCCTATGAGCAGTTCTTC. The V gene is TRBV11-2, the J gene TRBJ2-1; 9 positions match TRBD2. The CDR3 extends over 15 amino acids. Looked up from germline, CDR1 is SGHAT and CDR2 is FQNNGV. Trimming at V came to 3 bases and at J to 8 bases, leaving 8 bases not matched to a gene.

V gene TRBV6-6 combines with J gene TRBJ2-1; 7 bases map to TRBD2. CDR3 length: 16 residues. J gave up 3 bases and V 0 bases, and 5 bases lay outside the gene matches. From germline, CDR1 is MNHNY and CDR2 SVGAGI (reference sequence). The CDR3 spells CASSYSLAGDYNEQFF. The CDR3 coding sequence is TGTGCCAGCAGTTACTCGTTAGCGGGCGACTACAATGAGCAGTTCTTC.

As for this clone: The same CDR3 can be traced to other DNA sequences in this sample. The V gene is TRBV9, the J gene TRBJ1-2; D unclear. Trimming removed 0 bases at V and 2 bases at J, with 5 bases between. Looked up from germline, CDR1 is SGDLS and CDR2 is YYNGEE. The CDR3 contains 13 residues. Written as DNA, the CDR3 is TGTGCCAGCAGCGTAGCCGTAAACTATGGCTACACCTTC. Translating it yields CASSVAVNYGYTF.

This clone was detected only once. V is TRBV7-9 and J is TRBJ2-1; 9 bases map to TRBD2. The trim removed 4 bases at V and 5 bases at J, leaving 6 bases unmatched. Germline assignment: CDR1 SEHNR and CDR2 FQNEAQ (reference sequence). The CDR3 runs 15 residues. CDR3 region: CASSSGLALDNEQFF. In nucleotides, the CDR3 is TGTGCCAGCAGCTCCGGACTAGCGTTGGACAATGAGCAGTTCTTC.

This clone was found once. The sample carries other DNA sequences with the same CDR3. The chain combines TRBV5-1 with TRBJ1-1; D ambiguous. This CDR3 spans 14 amino acids. V was cut by 0 bases and J by 1 base, with 7 bases left in between. Germline CDR1 SGHRS, CDR2 YFSETQ. The CDR3 sequence: CASSLVQENTEAFF. CDR3 nucleotides: TGCGCCAGCAGCTTGGTTCAAGAGAACACTGAAGCTTTCTTT.

This rearrangement joins TRBV28 to TRBJ2-6; possibly TRBD1 or TRBD2 for D (6 bases each). Per the germline V gene, CDR1 is MDHEN and CDR2 is SYDVKM. V lost 3 bases and J 2 bases, leaving 11 bases between the germline ends. This CDR3 comprises 16 residues. In nucleotides, the CDR3 is TGTGCCAGCAGTTTCCCGGGGGCGCCTGGGGCCAACGTCCTGACTTTC. This gives the protein CASSFPGAPGANVLTF.

CDR3 residues: CASSLDGLTDTQYF. CDR3 coding DNA: TGTGCCAGCAGCTTAGATGGGCTCACAGATACGCAGTATTTT. The chain is built from TRBV7-3 and TRBJ2-3; no definite D call. Trimming stripped 2 bases from V and 2 bases from J, with 8 bases between. CDR1 and CDR2 (germline): SGHTA, FQGTGA. The CDR3 is 14 residues long.